These T cell receptor beta chains were read from a single sample in a study of B cell selection in AIRE deficiency. The method was immunoSEQ multiplex PCR; TCRdb's version includes in-frame clones alone and lacks a portion of them. This sample carries 12,000 to 15,000 clones, 90% to 95% of them seen once, and the ten largest clones take 1% to 1.2%. The sample taken for sequencing was Tregs sorted from PBMCs. These receptors were collected from a human donor with AIRE deficiency. Both conserved end residues are part of each CDR3. D genes are given only for firm matches. Not all rows give a size; the values are once, few, many and, for expanded clones, a class.

CASSRQGKDTQYF,TGCGCCAGCAGCCGACAGGGTAAAGATACGCAGTATTTT,TRBJ2-3,TRBV5-1,TRBD1,-
CASSRDRGVNQPQHF,TGTGCCAGCAGCAGGGACAGGGGAGTCAATCAGCCCCAGCATTTT,TRBJ1-5,TRBV7-2,TRBD1,-
CASSLRVREQFF,TGTGCCAGCAGTCTCAGGGTGCGTGAGCAGTTCTTC,TRBJ2-1,TRBV28,-,-
CASSQGLAGTTYGYTF,TGCGCCAGCAGCCAAGGCTTGGCAGGGACAACCTATGGCTACACCTTC,TRBJ1-2,TRBV4-3,-,-
CASSLPGQGIYTQYF,TGTGCCAGCAGCTTACCGGGACAGGGGATTTATACGCAGTATTTT,TRBJ2-3,TRBV5-4,TRBD1,-
CASSLMNRSYQPQHF,TGTGCCAGCAGTTTGATGAACAGGAGTTATCAGCCCCAGCATTTT,TRBJ1-5,TRBV28,-,-
CASSLAGGGYGYTF,TGCGCCAGCAGCTTGGCCGGGGGGGGGTATGGCTACACCTTC,TRBJ1-2,TRBV5-1,-,-
CASSHSGIGGWPDYGYTF,TGCGCCAGCAGCCACTCAGGGATCGGGGGATGGCCGGACTATGGCTACACCTTC,TRBJ1-2,TRBV4-1,-,-
CASSLVTGATNEKLFF,TGTGCCAGCAGTTTAGTCACAGGGGCAACTAATGAAAAACTGTTTTTT,TRBJ1-4,TRBV28,TRBD1,-
CASSLEKGEPQHF,TGTGCCAGCAGCTTAGAGAAGGGTGAGCCCCAGCATTTT,TRBJ1-5,TRBV7-9,-,-
CASSYSQGSQYF,TGTGCCAGCAGTTACTCTCAAGGATCCCAGTACTTC,TRBJ2-5,TRBV6-6,-,-
CASSSPSPGYYNEQFF,TGTGCCAGCAGCTCCCCGTCGCCGGGCTACTACAATGAGCAGTTCTTC,TRBJ2-1,TRBV7-9,-,-
CASGGTGSAFF,TGTGCCAGCGGAGGGACAGGGTCCGCTTTCTTT,TRBJ1-1,TRBV2,TRBD1,once
CASNRPGLNTEAFF,TGTGCCAGCAACAGACCGGGGCTGAACACTGAAGCTTTCTTT,TRBJ1-1,TRBV5-5,-,-
CASSPGGTGTYNEQFF,TGTGCCAGCAGCCCCGGGGGGACAGGGACGTACAATGAGCAGTTCTTC,TRBJ2-1,TRBV7-6,TRBD1,-
CASSWASSGANVLTF,TGTGCCAGTAGTTGGGCTAGCTCTGGGGCCAACGTCCTGACTTTC,TRBJ2-6,TRBV19,-,-
CASRRSDGRSYEQYF,TGTGCCAGCAGACGGTCGGACGGGCGCTCCTACGAGCAGTACTTC,TRBJ2-7,TRBV11-2,-,-
CASSSSGSYEQYF,TGTGCCAGCAGCTCCTCCGGGAGCTACGAGCAGTACTTC,TRBJ2-7,TRBV5-6,-,once
CASSSLRLTPYEQYF,TGTGCCAGCAGCTCACTTAGACTGACCCCCTACGAGCAGTACTTC,TRBJ2-7,TRBV5-6,-,-
CASSARTGWDTQYF,TGTGCCAGCAGCGCTCGGACAGGGTGGGATACGCAGTATTTT,TRBJ2-3,TRBV13,TRBD1,-
CASSRGLHSYNEQFF,TGCGCCAGCAGCCGGGGACTTCACTCCTACAATGAGCAGTTCTTC,TRBJ2-1,TRBV4-3,-,-
CASSLSNEQYF,TGTGCCAGCAGCTTATCCAACGAGCAGTACTTC,TRBJ2-7,TRBV7-2,-,-
CASSSSDRRLQWTQYF,TGTGCCAGCAGCTCGTCCGACAGACGACTTCAGTGGACCCAGTACTTC,TRBJ2-5,TRBV5-8,-,-
CASSEASTEQYF,TGCGCCAGCAGCGAGGCATCGACCGAGCAGTACTTC,TRBJ2-7,TRBV5-1,-,-
CASSFRTVGGEQYF,TGTGCCAGCAGTTTCCGGACAGTTGGGGGCGAGCAGTACTTC,TRBJ2-7,TRBV28,-,-
CASRAFVERWETQYF,TGTGCCAGCAGGGCCTTCGTCGAACGCTGGGAGACCCAGTACTTC,TRBJ2-5,TRBV7-8,-,-
CASSSKPAAKADTQYF,TGTGCCAGCAGCTCCAAGCCCGCGGCTAAGGCAGATACGCAGTATTTT,TRBJ2-3,TRBV11-2,-,-
CASSLYGRTYNEQFF,TGCGCCAGCAGCTTGTACGGGAGGACCTACAATGAGCAGTTCTTC,TRBJ2-1,TRBV5-1,TRBD2,-
CASSPGQGRAEAFF,TGCGCCAGCAGCCCGGGACAGGGGCGCGCTGAAGCTTTCTTT,TRBJ1-1,TRBV5-1,TRBD1,-
CASSYSRGTGSLHF,TGTGCCAGCAGTTACTCACGCGGGACAGGGTCCCTCCACTTT,TRBJ1-6,TRBV6-5,TRBD1,-
CASSLVLLAGNTGELFF,TGTGCCAGCAGCTTAGTTTTGCTAGCGGGAAACACCGGGGAGCTGTTTTTT,TRBJ2-2,TRBV7-2,TRBD2,-
CASSRTPGQGDEKLFF,TGTGCCAGCAGCCGTACACCGGGACAGGGTGACGAAAAACTGTTTTTT,TRBJ1-4,TRBV7-9,TRBD1,once